The rows below give T cell receptor beta chains drawn from one sample of a study of cytomegalovirus exposure and HLA in healthy donors. Measured with immunoSEQ multiplex PCR; TCRdb has only the in-frame clones, and not every one. The sample consists of around 80,000 clones, approximately 69% of them appearing once. Input material: PBMCs. These receptors were collected from a man aged 35 to 55 in good health and CMV-seropositive. Both conserved end residues are part of each CDR3. Not all rows give a size; the values are once, few, many and, for expanded clones, a class.

v_gene,len,j_gene,abundance,CDR3aa
TRBV15,16,TRBJ2-7,.,CATSRGGLAGGDEQYF
TRBV14,13,TRBJ1-1,few,CASSQEEGRGAFF
TRBV6-1,11,TRBJ1-4,.,CASIGQEKLFF
TRBV2,13,TRBJ1-3,.,CASSPGSGNTIYF
TRBV6-1,14,TRBJ1-1,.,CASSEGTGMGEAFF
TRBV30,15,TRBJ1-2,once,CAWSRGRRDGYGYTF
TRBV30,13,TRBJ1-5,few,CAWSKTGSQPQHF
TRBV9,18,TRBJ2-5,.,CASSEGITTSKTQETQYF
TRBV29-1,13,TRBJ1-5,.,CSVGQGNGQPQHF
TRBV5-6,15,TRBJ2-2,few,CASSLQGIATGELFF
TRBV15,14,TRBJ1-5,.,CATSRARIEGPQHF
TRBV30,17,TRBJ2-2,.,CAWSYSSRYPDTGELFF
TRBV2,15,TRBJ2-2,.,CASSERRGLFGELFF
TRBV6-6,14,TRBJ1-1,.,CASSPTGVNTEAFF
TRBV7-2,15,TRBJ1-6,once,CASSLKRGPNSPLHF
TRBV6-1,14,TRBJ2-7,few,CASSVEYRSYEQYF
TRBV11-2,13,TRBJ1-2,.,CASTSGDSYGYTF
TRBV28,13,TRBJ1-3,.,CASRPGERNTIYF